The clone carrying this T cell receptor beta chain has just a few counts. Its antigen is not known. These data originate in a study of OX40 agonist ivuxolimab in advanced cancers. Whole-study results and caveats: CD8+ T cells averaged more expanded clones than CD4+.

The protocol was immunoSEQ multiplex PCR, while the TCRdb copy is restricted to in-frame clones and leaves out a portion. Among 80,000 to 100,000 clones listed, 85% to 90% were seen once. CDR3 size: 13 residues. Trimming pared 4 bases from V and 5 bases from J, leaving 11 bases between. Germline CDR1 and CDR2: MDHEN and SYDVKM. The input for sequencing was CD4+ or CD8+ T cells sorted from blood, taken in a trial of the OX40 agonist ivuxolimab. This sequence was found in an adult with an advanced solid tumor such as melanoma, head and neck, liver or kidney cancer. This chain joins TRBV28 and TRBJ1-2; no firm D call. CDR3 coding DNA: TGTGCCAGCAGTTACGGACCGGGATATGGCTACACCTTC. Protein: CASSYGPGYGYTF.